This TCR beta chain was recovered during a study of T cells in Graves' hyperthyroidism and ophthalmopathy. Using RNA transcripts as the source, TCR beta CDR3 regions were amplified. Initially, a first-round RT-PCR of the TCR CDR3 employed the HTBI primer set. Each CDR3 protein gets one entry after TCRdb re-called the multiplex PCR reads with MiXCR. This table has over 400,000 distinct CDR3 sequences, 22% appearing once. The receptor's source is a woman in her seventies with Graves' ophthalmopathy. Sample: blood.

For the CDR3, the DNA is TGCGCCAGCACCCCAGGGGGCGGCTCTGGTGAAAAACTGTTTTTT. It codes for CASTPGGGSGEKLFF. V and J are TRBV5-1 and TRBJ1-4, with TRBD1 identical over 8 bases. There are 15 residues in the CDR3. Germline lookup yields CDR1 SGHRS and CDR2 YFSETQ. V dropped 6 bases and J dropped 7; count of bases not matched to a gene: 11.